The clone carrying this TCR beta chain was picked up many times. Losses at the gene ends were 8 bases for V and 8 bases for J; bases not matched to a gene: 12. The CDR3 is 15 amino acids. Looked up from germline, CDR1 is MNHEY and CDR2 is SVGAGI. This entry comes from a study of early T cells in non-severe SARS-CoV-2 infection. TCRdb fed the 5' RACE reads into MiXCR, producing one record per CDR3 protein. The sample holds about 58,000 distinct CDR3 sequences, 7.7% seen once. The sample comprised whole blood. The chain couples TRBV6-5 to TRBJ2-1, with 10 bases fitting TRBD2. The TCR originated in an adult who was a healthcare worker with PCR-confirmed SARS-CoV-2 infection or an uninfected control (not recorded which). The CDR3 protein is CASGPTAGGSYEQFF. The CDR3 coding sequence is TGTGCCAGCGGACCCACAGCGGGAGGGTCCTATGAGCAGTTCTTC.